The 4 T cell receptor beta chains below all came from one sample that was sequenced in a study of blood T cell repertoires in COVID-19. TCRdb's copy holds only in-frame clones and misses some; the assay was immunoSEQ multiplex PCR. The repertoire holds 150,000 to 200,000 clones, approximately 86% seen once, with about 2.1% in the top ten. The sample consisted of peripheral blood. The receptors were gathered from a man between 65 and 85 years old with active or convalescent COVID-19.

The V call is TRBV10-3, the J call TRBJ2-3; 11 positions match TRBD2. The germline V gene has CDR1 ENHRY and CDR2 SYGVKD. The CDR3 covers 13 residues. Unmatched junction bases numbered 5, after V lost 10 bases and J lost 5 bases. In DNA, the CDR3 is TGTGCCACCGTAGCGGGGGGGCAAGATACGCAGTATTTT. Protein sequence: CATVAGGQDTQYF.

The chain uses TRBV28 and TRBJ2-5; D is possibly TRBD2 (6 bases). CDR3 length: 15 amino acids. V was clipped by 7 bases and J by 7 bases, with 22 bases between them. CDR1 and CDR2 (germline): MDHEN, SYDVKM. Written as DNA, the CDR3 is TGTGCCAGCACCCCGGAGCTAGCGAGTATTGCGACCCAGTACTTC. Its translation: CASTPELASIATQYF.

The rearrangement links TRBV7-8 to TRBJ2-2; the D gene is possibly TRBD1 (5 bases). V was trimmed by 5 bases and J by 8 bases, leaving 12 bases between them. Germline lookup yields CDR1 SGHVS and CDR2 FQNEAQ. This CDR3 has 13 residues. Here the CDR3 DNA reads TGTGCCAGCAGCCCCCAGGGCGTTGGGGAGCTGTTTTTT. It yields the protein CASSPQGVGELFF.

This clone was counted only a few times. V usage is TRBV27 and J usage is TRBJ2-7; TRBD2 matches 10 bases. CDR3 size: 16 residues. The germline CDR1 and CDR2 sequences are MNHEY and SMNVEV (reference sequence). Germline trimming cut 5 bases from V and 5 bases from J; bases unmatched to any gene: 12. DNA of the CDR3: TGTGCCAGCAGTCCCGCCAGCGGGAGGGGAATCCACGAGCAGTACTTC. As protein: CASSPASGRGIHEQYF.